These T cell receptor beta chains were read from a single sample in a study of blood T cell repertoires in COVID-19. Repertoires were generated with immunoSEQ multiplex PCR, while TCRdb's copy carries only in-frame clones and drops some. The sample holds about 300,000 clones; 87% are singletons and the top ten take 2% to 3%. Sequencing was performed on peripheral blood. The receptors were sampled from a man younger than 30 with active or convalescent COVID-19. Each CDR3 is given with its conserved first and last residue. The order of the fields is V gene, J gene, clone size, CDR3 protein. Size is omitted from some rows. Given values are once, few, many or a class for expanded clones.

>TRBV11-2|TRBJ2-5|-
CASSFIGGGETQYF
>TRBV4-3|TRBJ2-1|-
CASSQGLLLNNEQFF
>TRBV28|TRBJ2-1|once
CASSSPGGVVDAGGAYNEQFF
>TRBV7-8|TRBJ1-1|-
CASSLLQDTEAFF
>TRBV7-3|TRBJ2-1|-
CASSPGQGTYNEQFF
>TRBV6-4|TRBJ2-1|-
CASSDRTSGQNEQFF
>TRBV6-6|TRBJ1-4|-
CASIFNEKLFF
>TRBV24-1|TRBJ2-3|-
CATSDTGTSGGTTDTQYF
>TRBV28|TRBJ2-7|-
CASSWGLPGSYEQYF
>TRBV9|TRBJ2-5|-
CASSEGIYQETQYF
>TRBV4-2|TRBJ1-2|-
CASSQETGRTNYGYTF
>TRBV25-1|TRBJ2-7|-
CASSRTTGGREVYEQYF
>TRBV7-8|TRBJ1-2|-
CASSKAGTGSYGYTF
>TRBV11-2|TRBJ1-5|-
CASSPSGQGNQPQHF
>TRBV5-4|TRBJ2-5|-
CASSTGGDGERAQYF
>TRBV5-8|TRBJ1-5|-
CASSLVAGTYSNQPQHF
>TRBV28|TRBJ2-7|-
CASSLLGGWLDEQYF
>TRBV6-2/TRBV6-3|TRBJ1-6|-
CASSPGQGSSPLHF
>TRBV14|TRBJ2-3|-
CASSQDFTTDTQYF
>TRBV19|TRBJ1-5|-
CASKSWTGTNQPQHF
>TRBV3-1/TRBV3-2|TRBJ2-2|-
CASSQGLSGELFF
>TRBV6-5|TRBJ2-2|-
CASSSTWRTGELFF
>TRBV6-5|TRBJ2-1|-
CASRVQISSYNEQFF
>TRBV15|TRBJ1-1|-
CATSRQGYGAFF
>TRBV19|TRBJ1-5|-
CASSRGQGLSQPQHF
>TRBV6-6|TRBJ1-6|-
CASSQDSERSPLHF
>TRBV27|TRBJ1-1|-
CASSLSASGNTEAFF
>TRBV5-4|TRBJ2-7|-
CASSLRRGGRNEQYF
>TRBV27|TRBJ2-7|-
CASSRGTTYEQYF
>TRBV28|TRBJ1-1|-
CASTPGDTEAFF
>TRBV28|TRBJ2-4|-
CASSLQGIIQYF
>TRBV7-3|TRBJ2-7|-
CASSPTGTYEQYF
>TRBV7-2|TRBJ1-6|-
CASSLGGFGNSPLHF
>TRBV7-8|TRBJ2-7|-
CASSPGGSEQYF
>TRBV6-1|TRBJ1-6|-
CASSEMGQGRSPLHF
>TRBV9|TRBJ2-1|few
CASSARDRAYNEQFF
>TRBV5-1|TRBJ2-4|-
CASSLLDRGQNIQYF
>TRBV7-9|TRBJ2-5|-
CASSSGTSGTGTQYF
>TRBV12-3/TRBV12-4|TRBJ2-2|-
CASSLRRDGELFF
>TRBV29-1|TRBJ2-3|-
CSVGALAGGSTDTQYF
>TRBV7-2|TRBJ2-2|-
CASSHPRAGGFGKGGELFF
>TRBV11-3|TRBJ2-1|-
CASSPREREVNEQFF
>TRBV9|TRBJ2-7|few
CASSAQAGGYEQYF
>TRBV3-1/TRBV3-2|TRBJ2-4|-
CASSQASGTGKNIQYF
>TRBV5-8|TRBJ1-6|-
CASSWGQWNSPLHF